A single sample gave rise to the 19 T cell receptor beta chains below, sequenced in a study of T cells in Graves' hyperthyroidism and ophthalmopathy. There were TCR beta CDR3 regions amplified from RNA transcripts. First-round RT-PCR with HTBI primers amplified the TCR CDR3 region. MiXCR, run by TCRdb on the multiplex PCR reads, gives a single entry per CDR3 protein. This table holds around 720,000 distinct CDR3 sequences, under 45% found once. The sequenced sample was blood. These receptors originate from a woman aged 40 to 50 with Graves' hyperthyroidism.

V and J are TRBV29-1 and TRBJ1-3, with 10 bases aligning to TRBD1. CDR3 length equals 14 residues. The V gene's germline CDR1 is SQVTM and CDR2 ANQGSEA. Germline trimming cut 4 bases from V and 2 bases from J; bases unmatched to any gene: 2. CDR3 nucleotides: TGCAGCGTTGGGACAGGGGGTCCTGGAAACACCATATATTTT. Its translation is CSVGTGGPGNTIYF.

Ten or more counts support this clonotype. V and J are TRBV11-1 and TRBJ2-5; 7 bases agree with TRBD1. This CDR3 is 14 amino acids long. Germline CDR1 SGHAT, CDR2 FQDESV (reference sequence). The junction had 2 bases not matched to a gene; V was cut back by 2 bases and J by 2 bases. The CDR3 loop is CASSLNRGQETQYF. In DNA, the CDR3 is TGTGCCAGCAGCTTAAACAGGGGACAAGAGACCCAGTACTTC.

The chain uses TRBV7-8 and TRBJ2-3; D is unresolved. The CDR3 covers 16 residues. V lost 2 bases and J lost 6, with 18 bases in between. The germline CDR1 and CDR2 sequences are SGHVS and FQNEAQ. CDR3 loop: CASSLSRQALGDTQYF. Written as DNA, the CDR3 is TGTGCCAGCAGCTTATCTCGGCAGGCCCTGGGGGATACGCAGTATTTT.

The chain carries TRBV24-1 and TRBJ1-5, with TRBD1 identical over 7 bases. J was trimmed by 6 bases and V by 4 bases; bases with no gene match: 14. CDR1 is KGHDR, CDR2 SFDVKD, per germline. The CDR3 has 17 amino acids. The CDR3 sequence is CATSETGREQGFQPQHF. The CDR3 DNA reads as TGTGCCACCAGTGAGACAGGGCGAGAGCAGGGATTTCAGCCCCAGCATTTT.

This clonotype was seen many times. The V gene is TRBV29-1, the J gene TRBJ1-2, with 7 bases matching TRBD1. V was pared by 7 bases and J by 0 bases, with 5 bases of the junction left unmatched. The CDR3 totals 13 residues. The germline CDR1 and CDR2 sequences are SQVTM and ANQGSEA. The DNA of the CDR3 is TGCAGCGAGACGACAGGGCCTAACTATGGCTACACCTTC. This sequence encodes CSETTGPNYGYTF.

This chain connects TRBV5-6 to TRBJ1-2; TRBD1 is a possible D gene (6 bases). Germline values: CDR1 SGHDT, CDR2 YYEEEE. V lost 6 bases and J lost 6, with 18 bases in between. This CDR3 comprises 14 residues. The CDR3 DNA follows: TGTGCCAGCATTGGGACACTTTGGTCCCATGGCTACACCTTC. It specifies CASIGTLWSHGYTF.

Remarks on this clonotype: This may arise from a read error, as a much more abundant clone is one base away. The conserved phenylalanine or tryptophan is not found at the CDR3 terminus, so this likely reflects a read error. This chain connects TRBV6-5 to TRBJ2-7; the match to TRBD1 covers 7 bases. V gave up 6 bases and J gave up 5 bases; unmatched junction bases: 10. In germline, CDR1 is MNHEY, CDR2 SVGAGI. The CDR3 is 14 residues long. CDR3 sequence (DNA): TGTGCCAGCAGCCCGTACAGGGGTAAACACGAGCAGTACCTC. It translates to CASSPYRGKHEQYL.

This clonotype was seen repeatedly, ten times or more. CDR3: CSGSRRGGPVTQYF. The DNA of the CDR3 is TGCAGTGGTTCCCGTCGGGGGGGCCCGGTGACCCAGTACTTC. The rearrangement joins TRBV20-1 to TRBJ2-5, with TRBD2 matching 8 bases. The germline V gene encodes CDR1 DFQATT and CDR2 SNEGSKA (reference sequence). The CDR3 consists of 14 residues. V trimming: 7 bases; J trimming: 7 bases; junction bases outside the gene matches: 14.

This clonotype appeared once. This chain links TRBV10-2 with TRBJ1-6; D is unresolved. CDR3 length equals 14 residues. Looked up from germline, CDR1 is WSHSY and CDR2 is SAAADI. V shed 6 bases and J shed 10 bases, with 16 bases lying between them. The CDR3 region has the DNA TGCGCCAGCAGGGATACCGGGGTTGAATCACCCCTCCACTTT. Amino acids: CASRDTGVESPLHF.

The chain employs TRBV20-1 and TRBJ1-1; the D gene is possibly TRBD1 (5 bases). Germline values: CDR1 DFQATT, CDR2 SNEGSKA (reference sequence). V lost 1 base to trimming and J lost 1 base, with 13 bases between them. This CDR3 comprises 15 residues. In DNA, the CDR3 is TGCAGTGCTAGAGGGGCCGGACATAGGAACACTGAAGCTTTCTTT. Protein product: CSARGAGHRNTEAFF.

This clonotype has ten or more counts. The chain recombines TRBV20-1 with TRBJ1-4; unclear D gene. V lost 0 bases to trimming and J lost 6 bases, with 8 bases between them. Per the germline V gene, CDR1 is DFQATT and CDR2 is SNEGSKA (reference sequence). The length of the CDR3 is 13 residues. The CDR3 coding sequence is TGCAGTGCTAGAGATCTATTGGATGAAAAACTGTTTTTT. Protein: CSARDLLDEKLFF.

The V call is TRBV19, the J call TRBJ1-1; a weak D match, TRBD1 (5 bases). This CDR3 has 13 amino acids. Germline V gives CDR1 LNHDA, CDR2 SQIVND (reference sequence). V shed 5 bases and J shed 4 bases, with 11 bases lying between them. CDR3: CASSYGGTTEAFF. The DNA of the CDR3 is TGTGCCAGTAGTTATGGGGGGACCACTGAAGCTTTCTTT.

V is TRBV5-6 and J is TRBJ2-1; perhaps D is TRBD1 or TRBD2 (5 bases each). The V gene's germline CDR1 is SGHDT and CDR2 YYEEEE. The CDR3 has 15 amino acids. The V end was cut by 5 bases, the J end by 6 bases, with 18 bases between. CDR3 coding DNA: TGTGCCAGCAGTTATTGGGACCTCACCCGCAATGAGCAGTTCTTC. Translating it yields CASSYWDLTRNEQFF.

V gene TRBV28 combines with J gene TRBJ2-7; D might be TRBD1 or TRBD2, each matching 7 bases. This CDR3 is 14 amino acids long. Per germline, CDR1 MDHEN and CDR2 SYDVKM. Trimming shortened V by 7 bases and J by 0 bases, and 13 bases separated the two germline ends. CDR3 bases: TGTGCCAGCAAGCGGGGACAGTTCTCCTACGAGCAGTACTTC. Protein: CASKRGQFSYEQYF.

J is TRBJ2-7 and V is TRBV6-5; 9 nucleotides match TRBD1. CDR3 size: 13 residues. CDR1 is MNHEY and CDR2 is SVGAGI in the germline V gene. Trimming at V came to 8 bases and at J to 6 bases, leaving 8 bases not matched to a gene. CDR3 protein: CASAGTGSLEQYF. In DNA form, the CDR3 reads TGTGCCAGCGCCGGGACAGGGAGTCTCGAGCAGTACTTC.

This chain connects TRBV29-1 to TRBJ2-3; TRBD2 is a possible D gene (6 bases). From germline, CDR1 is SQVTM and CDR2 ANQGSEA. V gave up 5 bases and J gave up 1 base, with 7 bases separating them. The CDR3 spans 12 residues. The CDR3 nucleotides are TGCAGCGTTTGGGAGGGCACAGATACGCAGTATTTT. This translates into CSVWEGTDTQYF.

This clonotype has just a few counts. One end of the junction varies from germline; a read error may be responsible. The V gene is TRBV10-3, the J gene TRBJ2-2; D gene ambiguous. The CDR3 has 15 residues. Germline assignment: CDR1 ENHRY and CDR2 SYGVKD. The CDR3 sequence: CASSLALANTGELFF. For the CDR3, the DNA is TGTGCCAGCAGTTTAGCCCTAGCGAACACCGGGGAGCTGTTTTTT.

This clonotype has at least ten counts. The rearrangement links TRBV12-3 or TRBV12-4 to TRBJ2-7; D may match TRBD1 or TRBD2 (5 bases each). The length of the CDR3 is 15 residues. The germline V and J ends were trimmed by 3 bases and 1 base, with 13 bases remaining between them. CDR3 loop: CASSFLRDGSYEQYF. The CDR3 coding sequence is TGTGCCAGCAGTTTCCTCCGGGACGGATCCTACGAGCAGTACTTC.

This clonotype appeared a single time. The V and J genes are TRBV5-8 and TRBJ1-5, with D perhaps TRBD1 (5 bases). The V gene's germline CDR1 is SGHTS and CDR2 YDEGEE. CDR3 length: 13 amino acids. V lost 4 bases and J 9 bases, leaving 14 bases between the germline ends. CDR3 sequence: CASSRGFGRPQHF. CDR3 DNA: TGTGCCAGCAGCCGGGGGTTTGGGCGGCCCCAGCATTTT. Looking up the rest from reference TRBV5-8 and TRBJ1-5 gives the full variable domain: EAGVTQSPTHLIKTRGQQATLRCSPISGHTSVYWYQQALGLGLQFLLWYDEGEERNRGNFPPRFSGRQFPNYSSELNVNALELEDSALYLCASSRGFGRPQHFGDGTRLSIL.